This is a list of T cell receptor beta chains from one sample in a study of cytomegalovirus exposure and HLA in healthy donors. Generated by immunoSEQ multiplex PCR, the TCRdb table keeps only in-frame clones and is missing some. The data contain roughly 200,000 clones, about 81% of them seen just once; the ten biggest clones take up over 0.95%. The sample was PBMCs. These receptors were collected from a woman aged 25 to 39 in good health and CMV-seronegative. Both conserved end residues are part of each CDR3. Fields, in order: clone size, D gene, V gene, J gene, CDR3 protein, CDR3 DNA. D genes are given only for firm matches. Size values are once, few and many counts, or a class for expanded clones, and some rows have none.

.	TRBD1	TRBV5-1	TRBJ1-4	CASSPGTGGEKLFF	TGCGCCAGCAGCCCCGGGACAGGAGGTGAAAAACTGTTTTTT
.	.	TRBV25-1	TRBJ2-2	CASSDRTNTGELFF	TGTGCCAGCTCCGACAGGACGAACACCGGGGAGCTGTTTTTT
.	TRBD1	TRBV25-1	TRBJ2-4	CASMDTGDAKNIQYF	TGTGCCAGCATGGATACAGGGGATGCCAAAAACATTCAGTACTTC
.	.	TRBV27	TRBJ1-5	CASSVGGLQPQHF	TGTGCCAGCAGTGTAGGCGGCCTTCAGCCCCAGCATTTT
.	.	TRBV5-1	TRBJ1-1	CASSLDFPTEAFF	TGCGCCAGCAGCTTGGACTTCCCCACTGAAGCTTTCTTT
.	.	TRBV6-1	TRBJ2-7	CASSDLGGGRDHEQYF	TGTGCCAGCAGTGATTTAGGGGGTGGGAGGGACCACGAGCAGTACTTC
.	.	TRBV9	TRBJ1-1	CASRAGASNTEAFF	TGTGCCAGCAGGGCAGGGGCTTCGAACACTGAAGCTTTCTTT
many	TRBD2	TRBV25-1	TRBJ2-7	CASSAGTTYEQYF	TGTGCCAGCAGCGCGGGGACTACTTACGAGCAGTACTTC
.	.	TRBV6-5	TRBJ1-1	CASSYSQGLNTEAFF	TGTGCCAGCAGTTACTCGCAGGGATTGAACACTGAAGCTTTCTTT
few	.	TRBV5-8	TRBJ1-6	CASSLQGILPNSPLHF	TGTGCCAGCAGCTTGCAGGGAATTCTCCCAAATTCACCCCTCCACTTT
.	TRBD1	TRBV5-1	TRBJ1-6	CASSKGQGFSPLHF	TGCGCCAGCAGCAAAGGACAGGGGTTTTCACCCCTCCACTTT
.	.	TRBV18	TRBJ2-1	CASSPSQGTYNEQFF	TGTGCCAGCTCACCATCCCAGGGGACCTACAATGAGCAGTTCTTC
.	.	TRBV11-3	TRBJ2-6	CASSRGSSGANVLTF	TGTGCCAGCAGTCGCGGTAGCTCTGGGGCCAACGTCCTGACTTTC
few	.	TRBV28	TRBJ1-1	CASSRRNTEAFF	TGTGCCAGCAGTCGTCGGAACACTGAAGCTTTCTTT
.	.	TRBV25-1	TRBJ2-3	CASSYGGSTDTQYF	TGTGCCAGCAGTTACGGAGGGTCAACAGATACGCAGTATTTT
.	.	TRBV27	TRBJ2-1	CASSGSSYNEQFF	TGTGCCAGCAGTGGGAGCTCCTACAATGAGCAGTTCTTC
few	.	TRBV2	TRBJ1-2	CASSNYGLYYGYTF	TGTGCCAGCAGTAACTACGGACTGTACTATGGCTACACCTTC